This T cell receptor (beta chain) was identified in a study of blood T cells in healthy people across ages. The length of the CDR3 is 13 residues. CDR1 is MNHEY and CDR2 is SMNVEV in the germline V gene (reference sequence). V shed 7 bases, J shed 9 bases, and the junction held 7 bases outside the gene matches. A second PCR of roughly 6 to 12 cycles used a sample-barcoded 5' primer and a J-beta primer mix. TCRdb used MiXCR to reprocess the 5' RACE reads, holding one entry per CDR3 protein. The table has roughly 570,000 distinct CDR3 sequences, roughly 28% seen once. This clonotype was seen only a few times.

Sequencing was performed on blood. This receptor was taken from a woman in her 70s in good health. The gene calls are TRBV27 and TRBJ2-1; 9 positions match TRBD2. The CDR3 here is CASTAGGRVEQFF. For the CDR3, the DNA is TGTGCCAGCACAGCGGGGGGACGGGTTGAGCAGTTCTTC.